This entry features one T cell receptor beta chain sequence. This entry comes from a study of blood T cells in healthy people across ages. CDR1 SEHNR and CDR2 FQNEAQ come from the germline V gene (reference sequence). V lost 1 base and J 5 bases, leaving 14 bases between the germline ends. The CDR3 is 15 residues long. Next came a second PCR, run for about 7 to 11 cycles, which used a sample-barcoded 5' primer along with a J-beta primer mix. TCRdb recomputed calls from the 5' RACE reads with MiXCR, one row per CDR3 protein. The sample lists approximately 1.5 million distinct CDR3 sequences, almost 35% seen once, with 11% in the top ten.

The clonotype originates from a woman in her thirties in good health. The material sequenced was blood. The V call is TRBV7-9, the J call TRBJ2-5, with D possibly matching TRBD2 (6 bases). The CDR3 sequence: CASSLVSGRHETQYF. As DNA, the CDR3 is TGTGCCAGCAGCTTAGTTAGCGGACGGCACGAGACCCAGTACTTC. Using reference TRBV7-9 and TRBJ2-5 for the parts outside the CDR3, the full variable domain is DTGVSQNPRHKITKRGQNVTFRCDPISEHNRLYWYRQTLGQGPEFLTYFQNEAQLEKSRLLSDRFSAERPKGSFSTLEIQRTEQGDSAMYLCASSLVSGRHETQYFGPGTRLLVL.